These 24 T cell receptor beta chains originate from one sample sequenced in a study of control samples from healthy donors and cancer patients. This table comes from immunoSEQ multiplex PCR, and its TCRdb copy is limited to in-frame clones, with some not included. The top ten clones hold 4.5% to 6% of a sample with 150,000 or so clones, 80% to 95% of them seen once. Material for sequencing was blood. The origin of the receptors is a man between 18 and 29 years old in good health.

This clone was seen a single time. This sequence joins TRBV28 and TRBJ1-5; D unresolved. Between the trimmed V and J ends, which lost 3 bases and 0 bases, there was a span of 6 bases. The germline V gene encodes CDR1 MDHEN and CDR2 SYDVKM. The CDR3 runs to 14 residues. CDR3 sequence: CASSLLNSNQPQHF. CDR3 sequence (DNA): TGTGCCAGCAGTTTGCTCAATAGCAATCAGCCCCAGCATTTT.

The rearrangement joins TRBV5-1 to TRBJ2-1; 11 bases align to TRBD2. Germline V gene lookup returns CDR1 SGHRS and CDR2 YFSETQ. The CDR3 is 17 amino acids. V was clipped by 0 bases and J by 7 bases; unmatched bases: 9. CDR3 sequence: CASSLVSSGGPGNEQFF. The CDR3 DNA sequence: TGCGCCAGCAGCTTGGTGTCTAGCGGGGGGCCGGGTAATGAGCAGTTCTTC. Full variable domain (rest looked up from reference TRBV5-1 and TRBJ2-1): KAGVTQTPRYLIKTRGQQVTLSCSPISGHRSVSWYQQTPGQGLQFLFEYFSETQRNKGNFPGRFSGRQFSNSRSEMNVSTLELGDSALYLCASSLVSSGGPGNEQFFGPGTRLTVL.

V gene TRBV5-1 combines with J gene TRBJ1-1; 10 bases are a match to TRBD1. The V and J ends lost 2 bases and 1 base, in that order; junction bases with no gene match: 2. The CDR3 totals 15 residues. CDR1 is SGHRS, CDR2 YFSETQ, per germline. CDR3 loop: CASSLRTGGNTEAFF. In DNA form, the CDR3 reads TGCGCCAGCAGCTTAAGGACAGGGGGGAACACTGAAGCTTTCTTT.

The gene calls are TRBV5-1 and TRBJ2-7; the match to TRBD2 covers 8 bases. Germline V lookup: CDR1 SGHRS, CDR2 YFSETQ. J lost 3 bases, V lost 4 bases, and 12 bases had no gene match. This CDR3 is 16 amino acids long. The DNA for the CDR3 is TGCGCCAGCAGCCCCCCCTTAAGCGGGAGCTTCTACGAGCAGTACTTC. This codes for CASSPPLSGSFYEQYF. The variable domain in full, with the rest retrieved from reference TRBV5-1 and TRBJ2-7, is KAGVTQTPRYLIKTRGQQVTLSCSPISGHRSVSWYQQTPGQGLQFLFEYFSETQRNKGNFPGRFSGRQFSNSRSEMNVSTLELGDSALYLCASSPPLSGSFYEQYFGPGTRLTVT.

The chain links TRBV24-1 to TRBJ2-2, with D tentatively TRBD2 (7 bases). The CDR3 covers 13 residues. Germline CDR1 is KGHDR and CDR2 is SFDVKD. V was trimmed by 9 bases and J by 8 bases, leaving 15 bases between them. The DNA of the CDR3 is TGTGCCACCGGGGGGGCAACTTCTGGGGAGCTGTTTTTT. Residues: CATGGATSGELFF.

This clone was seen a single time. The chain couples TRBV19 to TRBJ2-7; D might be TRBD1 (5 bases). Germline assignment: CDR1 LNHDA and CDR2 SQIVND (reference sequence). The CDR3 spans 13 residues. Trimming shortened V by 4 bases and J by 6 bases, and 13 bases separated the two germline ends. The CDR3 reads CASSRQGRGEQYF. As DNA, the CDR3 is TGTGCCAGTAGTAGGCAGGGAAGGGGCGAGCAGTACTTC.

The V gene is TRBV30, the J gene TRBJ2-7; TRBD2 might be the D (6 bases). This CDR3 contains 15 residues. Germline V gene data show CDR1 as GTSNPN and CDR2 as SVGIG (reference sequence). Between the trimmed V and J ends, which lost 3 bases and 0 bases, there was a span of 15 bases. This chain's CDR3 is CAWRRGVGLSYEQYF. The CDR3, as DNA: TGTGCCTGGAGGCGGGGAGTAGGACTCTCCTACGAGCAGTACTTC.

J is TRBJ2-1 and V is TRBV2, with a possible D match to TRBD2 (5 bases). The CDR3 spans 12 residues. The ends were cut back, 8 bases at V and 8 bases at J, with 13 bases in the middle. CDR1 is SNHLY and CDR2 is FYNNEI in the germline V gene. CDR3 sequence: CASREGSHEQFF. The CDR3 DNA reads TGTGCCAGCCGAGAGGGATCCCATGAGCAGTTCTTC.

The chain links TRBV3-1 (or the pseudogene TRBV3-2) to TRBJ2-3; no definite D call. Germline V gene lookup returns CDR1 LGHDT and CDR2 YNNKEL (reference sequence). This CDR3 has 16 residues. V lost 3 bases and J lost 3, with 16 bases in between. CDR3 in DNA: TGTGCCAGCAGCCACCCCCGACCTTTGAGGACAGATACGCAGTATTTT. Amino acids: CASSHPRPLRTDTQYF.

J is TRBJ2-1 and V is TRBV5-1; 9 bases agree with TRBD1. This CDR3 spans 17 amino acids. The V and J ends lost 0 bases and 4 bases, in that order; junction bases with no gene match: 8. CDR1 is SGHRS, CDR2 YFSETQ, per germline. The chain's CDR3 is CASSLVQGATIYNEQFF. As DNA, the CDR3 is TGCGCCAGCAGCTTGGTACAGGGGGCCACGATTTACAATGAGCAGTTCTTC.

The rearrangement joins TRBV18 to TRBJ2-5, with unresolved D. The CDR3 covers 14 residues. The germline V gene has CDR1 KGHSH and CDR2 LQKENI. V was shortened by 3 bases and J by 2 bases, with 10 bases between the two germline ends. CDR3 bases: TGTGCCAGCTCACCGCGACATATTCAAGAGACCCAGTACTTC. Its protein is CASSPRHIQETQYF.

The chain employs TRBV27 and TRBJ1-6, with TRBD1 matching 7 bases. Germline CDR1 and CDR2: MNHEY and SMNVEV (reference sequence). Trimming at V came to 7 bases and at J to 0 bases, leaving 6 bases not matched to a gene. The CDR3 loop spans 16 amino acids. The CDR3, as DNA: TGTGCCAGCATGGCAGGGGGAATCTCCTATAATTCACCCCTCCACTTT. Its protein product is CASMAGGISYNSPLHF.

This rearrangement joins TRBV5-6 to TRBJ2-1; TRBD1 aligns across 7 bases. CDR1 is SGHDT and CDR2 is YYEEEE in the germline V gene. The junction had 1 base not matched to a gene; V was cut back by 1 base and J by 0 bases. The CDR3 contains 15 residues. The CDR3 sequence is CASSLPGGSYNEQFF. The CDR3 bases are TGTGCCAGCAGCTTGCCAGGGGGCTCCTACAATGAGCAGTTCTTC.

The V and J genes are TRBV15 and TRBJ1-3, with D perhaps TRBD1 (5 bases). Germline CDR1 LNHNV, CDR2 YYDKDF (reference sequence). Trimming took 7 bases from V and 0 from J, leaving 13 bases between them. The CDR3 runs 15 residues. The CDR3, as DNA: TGTGCCACCACCCAGGGAATTGGCTCTGGAAACACCATATATTTT. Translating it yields CATTQGIGSGNTIYF.

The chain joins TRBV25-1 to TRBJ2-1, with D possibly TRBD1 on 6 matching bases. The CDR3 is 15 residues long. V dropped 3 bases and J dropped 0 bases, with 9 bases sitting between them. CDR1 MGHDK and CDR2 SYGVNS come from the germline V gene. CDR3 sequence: CASSEGTLSYNEQFF. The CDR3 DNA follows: TGTGCCAGCAGTGAGGGGACACTCTCCTACAATGAGCAGTTCTTC.

CDR3 nucleotides: TGTGCCAGCAGGGGGCGGAGGTACGAGCAGTACTTC. Translated: CASRGRRYEQYF. The chain has TRBV6-5 and TRBJ2-7; either TRBD1 or TRBD2 may fit D (5 bases each). The germline V and J ends were trimmed by 6 bases and 4 bases, with 10 bases remaining between them. The germline V gene encodes CDR1 MNHEY and CDR2 SVGAGI. The CDR3 has 12 residues.

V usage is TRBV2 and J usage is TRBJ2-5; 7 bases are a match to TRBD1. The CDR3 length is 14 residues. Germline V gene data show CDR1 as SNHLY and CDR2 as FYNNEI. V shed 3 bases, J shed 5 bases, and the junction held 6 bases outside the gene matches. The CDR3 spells CASSDWDSWETQYF. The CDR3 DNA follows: TGTGCCAGCAGTGATTGGGACAGTTGGGAGACCCAGTACTTC.

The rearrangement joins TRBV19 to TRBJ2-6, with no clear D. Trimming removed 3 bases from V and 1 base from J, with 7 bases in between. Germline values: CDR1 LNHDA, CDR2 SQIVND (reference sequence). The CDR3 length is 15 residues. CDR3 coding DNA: TGTGCCAGTAGTATTCCACGGTCTGGGGCCAACGTCCTGACTTTC. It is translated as CASSIPRSGANVLTF.

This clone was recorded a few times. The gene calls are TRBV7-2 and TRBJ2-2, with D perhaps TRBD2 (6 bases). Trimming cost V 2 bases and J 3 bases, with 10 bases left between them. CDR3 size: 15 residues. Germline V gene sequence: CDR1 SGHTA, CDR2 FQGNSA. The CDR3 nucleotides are TGTGCCAGCAGCTTAAGGCGGGGAGACACCGGGGAGCTGTTTTTT. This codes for CASSLRRGDTGELFF. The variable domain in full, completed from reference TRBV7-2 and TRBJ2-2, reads GAGVSQSPSNKVTEKGKDVELRCDPISGHTALYWYRQSLGQGLEFLIYFQGNSAPDKSGLPSDRFSAERTGGSVSTLTIQRTQQEDSAVYLCASSLRRGDTGELFFGEGSRLTVL.

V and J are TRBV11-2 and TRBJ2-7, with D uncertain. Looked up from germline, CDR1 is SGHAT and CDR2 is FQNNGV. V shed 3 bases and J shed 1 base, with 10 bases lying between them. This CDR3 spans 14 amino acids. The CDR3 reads CASSFFGSSYEQYF. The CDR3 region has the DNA TGTGCCAGCAGCTTCTTTGGCAGTTCCTACGAGCAGTACTTC.

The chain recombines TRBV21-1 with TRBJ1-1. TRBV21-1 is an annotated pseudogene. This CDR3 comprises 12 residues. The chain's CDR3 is CASSLKATEAFF. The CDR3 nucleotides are TGTGCCAGCAGTCTAAAGGCGACTGAAGCTTTCTTT.

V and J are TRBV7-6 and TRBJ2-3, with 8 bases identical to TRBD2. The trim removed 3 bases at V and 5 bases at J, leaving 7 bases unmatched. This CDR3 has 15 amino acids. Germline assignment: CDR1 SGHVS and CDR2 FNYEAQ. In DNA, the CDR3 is TGTGCCAGCAGCTTTGATGGTCTAGCGGGAGATACGCAGTATTTT. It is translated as CASSFDGLAGDTQYF.

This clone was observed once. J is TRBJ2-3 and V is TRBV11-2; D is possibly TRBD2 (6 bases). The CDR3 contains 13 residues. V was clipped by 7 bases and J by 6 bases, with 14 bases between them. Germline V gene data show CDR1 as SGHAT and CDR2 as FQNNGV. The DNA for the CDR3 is TGTGCCAGCACCGAAGCGGGTGTGGATACGCAGTATTTT. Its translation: CASTEAGVDTQYF.

This CDR3 is CASSLLGESSYNSPLHF. For the CDR3, the DNA is TGTGCCAGCAGCCTCCTCGGGGAAAGCTCCTATAATTCACCCCTCCACTTT. The chain joins TRBV5-4 to TRBJ1-6; D remains unclear. The CDR3 has 17 residues. The V and J ends lost 4 bases and 0 bases respectively, with 14 bases between them. Looked up from germline, CDR1 is SGHNT and CDR2 is YYREEE (reference sequence).